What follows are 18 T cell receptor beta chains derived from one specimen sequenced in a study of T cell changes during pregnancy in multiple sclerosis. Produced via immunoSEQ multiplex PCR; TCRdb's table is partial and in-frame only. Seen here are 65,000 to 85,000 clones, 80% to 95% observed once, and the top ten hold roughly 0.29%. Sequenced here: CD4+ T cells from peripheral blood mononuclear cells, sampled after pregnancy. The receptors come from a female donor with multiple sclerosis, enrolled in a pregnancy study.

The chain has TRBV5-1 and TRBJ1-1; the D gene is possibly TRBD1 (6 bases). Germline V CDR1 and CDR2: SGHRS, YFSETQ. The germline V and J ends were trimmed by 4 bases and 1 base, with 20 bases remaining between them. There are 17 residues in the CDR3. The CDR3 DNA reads TGCGCCAGCAGCCATTACAGGGCCGGGGCAAAGAACACTGAAGCTTTCTTT. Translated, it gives CASSHYRAGAKNTEAFF. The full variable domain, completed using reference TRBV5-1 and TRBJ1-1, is KAGVTQTPRYLIKTRGQQVTLSCSPISGHRSVSWYQQTPGQGLQFLFEYFSETQRNKGNFPGRFSGRQFSNSRSEMNVSTLELGDSALYLCASSHYRAGAKNTEAFFGQGTRLTVV.

CDR3 sequence: CASSLGQIQETQYF. The CDR3 region has the DNA TGTGCCAGCAGCTTGGGGCAGATCCAAGAGACCCAGTACTTC. The chain has TRBV7-6 and TRBJ2-5; possibly TRBD1 for D (5 bases). The CDR3 has 14 amino acids. Trimming removed 3 bases at V and 1 base at J, with 9 bases between. Germline assignment: CDR1 SGHVS and CDR2 FNYEAQ.

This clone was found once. The DNA for the CDR3 is TGTGCCAGCAGTTTAAAGGGTAGACAGGGGGCTTTGGGAGCTTTCTTT. Amino acid sequence: CASSLKGRQGALGAFF. J is TRBJ1-1 and V is TRBV28; TRBD1 matches 10 bases. Germline V lookup: CDR1 MDHEN, CDR2 SYDVKM. There are 16 residues in the CDR3. V lost 2 bases, J lost 10 bases, and 13 bases stayed unmatched.

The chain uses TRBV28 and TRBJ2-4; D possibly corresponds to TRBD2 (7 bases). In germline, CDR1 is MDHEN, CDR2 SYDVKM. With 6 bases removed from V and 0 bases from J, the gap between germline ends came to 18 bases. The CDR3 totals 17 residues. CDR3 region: CASRSGGQDTAKNIQYF. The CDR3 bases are TGTGCCAGCAGGTCGGGGGGACAAGACACAGCCAAAAACATTCAGTACTTC.

The CDR3 loop is CASSAGAQDYGYTF. The CDR3 region has the DNA TGTGCCAGCAGCGCAGGGGCGCAGGACTATGGCTACACCTTC. V gene TRBV9 combines with J gene TRBJ1-2; D is possibly TRBD1 (6 bases). Trimming pared 3 bases from V and 3 bases from J, leaving 12 bases between. The CDR3 extends over 14 amino acids. Germline-derived CDR1 and CDR2 are SGDLS and YYNGEE.

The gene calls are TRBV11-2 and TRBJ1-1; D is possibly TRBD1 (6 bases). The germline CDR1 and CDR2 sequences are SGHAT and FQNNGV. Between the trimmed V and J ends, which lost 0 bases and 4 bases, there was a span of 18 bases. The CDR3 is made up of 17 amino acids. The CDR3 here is CASSLDVMVGHPTEAFF. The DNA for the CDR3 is TGTGCCAGCAGCTTAGATGTGATGGTGGGACACCCCACTGAAGCTTTCTTT.

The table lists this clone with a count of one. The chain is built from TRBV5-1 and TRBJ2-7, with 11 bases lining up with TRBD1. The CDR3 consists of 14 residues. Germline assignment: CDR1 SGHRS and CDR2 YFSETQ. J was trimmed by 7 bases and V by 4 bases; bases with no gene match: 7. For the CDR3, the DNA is TGCGCCAGCAGCCCCGGACAGGGGGCGGGGGAGCAGTACTTC. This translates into CASSPGQGAGEQYF.

Here the CDR3 reads CASSVAGTEGGYTF. The CDR3 nucleotides are TGTGCCAGCAGCGTAGCGGGGACAGAGGGCGGCTACACCTTC. This chain connects TRBV9 to TRBJ1-2, with 7 nucleotides matching TRBD1. This CDR3 spans 14 amino acids. Germline trimming cut 0 bases from V and 8 bases from J; bases unmatched to any gene: 7. CDR1 and CDR2 (germline): SGDLS, YYNGEE. Based on the CDR3 plus reference TRBV9 and TRBJ1-2, the full variable domain is DSGVTQTPKHLITATGQRVTLRCSPRSGDLSVYWYQQSLDQGLQFLIQYYNGEERAKGNILERFSAQQFPDLHSELNLSSLELGDSALYFCASSVAGTEGGYTFGSGTRLTVV.

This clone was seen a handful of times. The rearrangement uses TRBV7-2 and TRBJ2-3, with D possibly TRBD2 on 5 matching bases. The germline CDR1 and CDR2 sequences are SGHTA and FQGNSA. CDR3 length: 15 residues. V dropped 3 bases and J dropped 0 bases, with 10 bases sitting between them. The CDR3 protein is CASSFTSGSTDTQYF. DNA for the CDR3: TGTGCCAGCAGCTTTACCAGCGGAAGCACAGATACGCAGTATTTT.

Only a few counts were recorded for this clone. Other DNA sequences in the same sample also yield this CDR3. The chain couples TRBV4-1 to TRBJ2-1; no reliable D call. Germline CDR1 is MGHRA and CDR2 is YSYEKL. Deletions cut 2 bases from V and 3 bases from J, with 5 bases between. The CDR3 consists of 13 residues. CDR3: CASSQFYYNEQFF. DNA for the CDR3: TGCGCCAGCAGCCAATTCTACTACAATGAGCAGTTCTTC.

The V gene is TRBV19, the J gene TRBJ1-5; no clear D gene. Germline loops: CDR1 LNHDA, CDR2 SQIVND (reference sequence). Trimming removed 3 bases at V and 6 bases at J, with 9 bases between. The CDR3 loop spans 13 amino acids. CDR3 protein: CASSIGSGQPQHF. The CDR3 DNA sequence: TGTGCCAGTAGTATTGGGAGTGGTCAGCCCCAGCATTTT.

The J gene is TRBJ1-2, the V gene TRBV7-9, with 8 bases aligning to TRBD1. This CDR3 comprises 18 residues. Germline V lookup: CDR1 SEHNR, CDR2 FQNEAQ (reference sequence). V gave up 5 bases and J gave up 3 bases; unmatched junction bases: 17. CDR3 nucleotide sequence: TGTGCCAGCAGCCCTAAGGACTCTAGACAGGGGCTATACTATGGCTACACCTTC. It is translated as CASSPKDSRQGLYYGYTF.

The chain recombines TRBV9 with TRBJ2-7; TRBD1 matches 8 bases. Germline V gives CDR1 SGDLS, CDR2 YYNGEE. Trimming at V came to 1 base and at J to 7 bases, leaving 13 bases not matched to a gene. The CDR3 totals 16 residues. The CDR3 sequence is CASSVNSQGAMGEQYF. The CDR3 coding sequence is TGTGCCAGCAGCGTAAATAGCCAGGGGGCGATGGGGGAGCAGTACTTC.

CDR3 nucleotides: TGTGCCAGTAGGAGTAGCGCCTTGGGGCAGGGGGCTTCCACCGGGGAGCTGTTTTTT. Its translation is CASRSSALGQGASTGELFF. The chain joins TRBV19 to TRBJ2-2; 8 nucleotides line up with TRBD1. CDR3 length equals 19 residues. Looked up from germline, CDR1 is LNHDA and CDR2 is SQIVND (reference sequence). J gave up 4 bases and V 6 bases, and 19 bases lay outside the gene matches.

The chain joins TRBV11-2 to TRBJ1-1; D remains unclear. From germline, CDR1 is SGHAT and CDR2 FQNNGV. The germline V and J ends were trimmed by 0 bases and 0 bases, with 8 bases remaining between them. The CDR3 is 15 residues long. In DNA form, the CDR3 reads TGTGCCAGCAGCTTAGATTTGAGGCTGAACACTGAAGCTTTCTTT. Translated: CASSLDLRLNTEAFF.

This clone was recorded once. CDR3 DNA sequence: TGTGCCAGCAGTAGAGACAGGGGATTCGAGCAGTACTTC. Translating gives CASSRDRGFEQYF. This chain joins TRBV6-1 and TRBJ2-7; 8 nucleotides match TRBD1. The CDR3 extends over 13 amino acids. In germline, CDR1 is MNHNS, CDR2 SASEGT. With 5 bases clipped from V and 6 bases from J, the junction kept 6 bases outside the gene matches.

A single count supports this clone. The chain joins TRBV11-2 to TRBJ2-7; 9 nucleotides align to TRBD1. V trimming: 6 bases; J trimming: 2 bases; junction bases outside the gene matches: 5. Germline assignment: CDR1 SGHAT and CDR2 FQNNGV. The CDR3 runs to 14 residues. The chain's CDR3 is CASRKQGATYEQYF. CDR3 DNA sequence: TGTGCCAGCAGAAAACAGGGGGCAACCTACGAGCAGTACTTC.

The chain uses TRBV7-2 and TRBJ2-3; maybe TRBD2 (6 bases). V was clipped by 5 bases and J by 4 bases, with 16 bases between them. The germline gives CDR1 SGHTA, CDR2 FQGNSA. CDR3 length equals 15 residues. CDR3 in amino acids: CASSDMTRFADTQYF. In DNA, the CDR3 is TGTGCCAGCAGCGATATGACTAGGTTTGCAGATACGCAGTATTTT.